This TCR beta chain stems from a study of CD8+CD57+ T cells in acquired aplastic anemia. Study overall: DNA from sorted CD4+ and CD8+ cells averaged 3.2 ug. General study results and limits: Controls and patients did not differ significantly in CD8+ Simpson's diversity.

Germline V CDR1 and CDR2: SNHLY, FYNNEI. The V and J ends lost 4 bases and 11 bases respectively, with 11 bases between them. This CDR3 has 11 amino acids. The TCR beta profiling, which covered VDJ combination and CDR3 sequence, was carried out using genomic DNA as the template. TCRdb processed the reads anew with MiXCR; each CDR3 protein has one entry. The sample consists of roughly 220,000 distinct CDR3 sequences, more than 55% of them appearing once. This clonotype was detected a few times. Its target is not known. The sequenced patients had an expansion of CD8+CD57+ cells seen by flow cytometry. Each patient had severe acquired aplastic anemia. Patient blood was sampled before any therapy had been received.

V usage is TRBV2 and J usage is TRBJ1-1; D ambiguous. Sequencing was done on a sample of sorted CD4+, CD8+, or CD8+CD57+ T cells (not recorded which) from PBMCs. This TCR came from a human donor with aplastic anemia. DNA for the CDR3: TGTGCCAGCAGTGGTAGGGCGGAGGCTTTCTTT. This sequence encodes CASSGRAEAFF.